This passage covers 2 T cell receptor beta chains from one sample sequenced in a study of T cell clonotyping in hematopoietic cell transplantation (dated by TCRdb to the early 2020s). The library was built by means of the immunoSEQ multiplex PCR assay. In TCRdb, the immuneACCESS table is reduced to in-frame sequences with V and J assigned. These tables do not hold every clone; where another copy was compared, an unresolved V gene accounts for under half, and the others remain unexplained. For this sample there are about 12,000 clones; about 93% appear just once. The top ten clones comprise roughly 1.2% of the sample. Input material: peripheral blood mononuclear cells. These receptors were obtained from a man aged 30 to 39 in good health. Some clones in this sample may be carry-over from other donors' samples.

For the CDR3, the DNA is TGTGCCAGTAGACCCCCAGGAGGCGCGGGTCAGCCCCAGCATTTT. Translating it yields CASRPPGGAGQPQHF. This rearrangement joins TRBV19 to TRBJ1-5; D not resolved. The germline V and J ends were trimmed by 6 bases and 6 bases, with 18 bases remaining between them. The germline V gene has CDR1 LNHDA and CDR2 SQIVND (reference sequence). CDR3 length equals 15 residues.

The CDR3 spells CASSEAGTSYEQYF. The DNA for the CDR3 is TGTGCCAGCAGTGAAGCGGGGACTAGCTACGAGCAGTACTTC. This chain links TRBV6-1 with TRBJ2-7; 8 bases match TRBD2. CDR3 length: 14 amino acids. Germline lookup yields CDR1 MNHNS and CDR2 SASEGT. V shed 0 bases, J shed 3 bases, and the junction held 1 base outside the gene matches.